One and the same sample provided the 25 T cell receptor beta chains below, sequenced in a study of blood T cell repertoires in COVID-19. Clones were read by immunoSEQ multiplex PCR, and TCRdb kept only the in-frame ones, dropping some. The sample includes over 200,000 clones, about 90% of them seen just once. The sample taken for sequencing was peripheral blood. These receptors originate from a man aged 30 to 39 with COVID-19, enrolled during active disease.

The chain couples TRBV5-5 to TRBJ2-1, with TRBD2 matching 8 bases. The V segment lost 2 bases and the J segment 0 bases; nucleotides outside the gene matches: 1. CDR1 and CDR2 (germline): SGHKS, YYEKEE (reference sequence). This CDR3 has 15 residues. The chain's CDR3 is CASSLSGGSYNEQFF. The CDR3 nucleotides are TGTGCCAGCAGCTTAAGCGGGGGCTCCTACAATGAGCAGTTCTTC.

The rearrangement links TRBV7-9 to TRBJ2-1; D is unresolved. The CDR3 spans 10 residues. V lost 9 bases and J 8 bases, leaving 8 bases between the germline ends. Germline V gene lookup returns CDR1 SEHNR and CDR2 FQNEAQ (reference sequence). In DNA, the CDR3 is TGTGCCAGGCAGAAATATGAGCAGTTCTTC. It yields the protein CARQKYEQFF.

V is TRBV6-5 and J is TRBJ1-5, with 7 bases that match TRBD1. CDR1 MNHEY and CDR2 SVGAGI come from the germline V gene. V was clipped by 6 bases and J by 7 bases; unmatched bases: 9. This CDR3 is built from 14 residues. As DNA, the CDR3 is TGTGCCAGCAGAGCGGACAGGTCTTACCAGCCCCAGCATTTT. It is translated as CASRADRSYQPQHF.

This clone was seen once. Relative to the germline gene, one junction end is altered; a read error may explain this. V is TRBV3-1 (or the pseudogene TRBV3-2) and J is TRBJ1-4; D perhaps matches TRBD1 (6 bases). Germline values: CDR1 LGHDT, CDR2 YNNKEL (reference sequence). The CDR3 spans 15 residues. CDR3 nucleotides: TGTGCCAGCAGCCCCTTCCGGGACACCTATGAAAAGCTGTTTTTT. This translates into CASSPFRDTYEKLFF.

The chain uses TRBV28 and TRBJ2-7, with TRBD1 matching over 7 bases. V shed 6 bases, J shed 3 bases, and the junction held 2 bases outside the gene matches. Per the germline V gene, CDR1 is MDHEN and CDR2 is SYDVKM. The CDR3 is made up of 12 amino acids. CDR3 nucleotide sequence: TGTGCCAGCAGGAGACAGGGCTACGAGCAGTACTTC. Translation: CASRRQGYEQYF. Based on the CDR3 plus reference TRBV28 and TRBJ2-7, the full variable domain is DVKVTQSSRYLVKRTGEKVFLECVQDMDHENMFWYRQDPGLGLRLIYFSYDVKMKEKGDIPEGYSVSREKKERFSLILESASTNQTSMYLCASRRQGYEQYFGPGTRLTVT.

The chain carries TRBV3-1 (or the pseudogene TRBV3-2) and TRBJ2-7, with 12 nucleotides matching TRBD2. CDR1 LGHDT and CDR2 YNNKEL come from the germline V gene (reference sequence). J lost 0 bases, V lost 5 bases, and 8 bases had no gene match. The CDR3 totals 17 residues. The CDR3 spells CASSLSRTSGVSYEQYF. The CDR3 region has the DNA TGTGCCAGCAGCTTATCACGGACTAGCGGGGTCTCCTACGAGCAGTACTTC.

The gene calls are TRBV2 and TRBJ2-3; 13 positions match TRBD2. Germline lookup yields CDR1 SNHLY and CDR2 FYNNEI. The J segment lost 2 bases and the V segment lost 6 bases, leaving 5 bases of the junction unmatched. This CDR3 region has 16 residues. The CDR3 region is CASSSTSGRATDTQYF. As DNA, the CDR3 is TGTGCCAGCAGCTCCACTAGCGGGAGGGCCACAGATACGCAGTATTTT.

This chain connects TRBV14 to TRBJ1-1, with 7 bases fitting TRBD1. CDR1 is SGHDN, CDR2 FVKESK, per germline. This CDR3 is 17 amino acids long. The ends lost 0 bases at V and 7 bases at J; junction bases unmatched: 14. The CDR3 nucleotides are TGTGCCAGCAGCCAAGATCTAACCAGGGGACAGAGGGGTGAAGCTTTCTTT. As protein: CASSQDLTRGQRGEAFF.

This clone appeared once. This chain uses TRBV5-1 with TRBJ1-3, with D unclear. With 0 bases removed from V and 0 bases from J, the gap between germline ends came to 7 bases. There are 15 residues in the CDR3. Germline values: CDR1 SGHRS, CDR2 YFSETQ. Here the CDR3 reads CASSLDLNSGNTIYF. The CDR3 DNA reads TGCGCCAGCAGCTTGGATCTAAACTCTGGAAACACCATATATTTT. The full variable domain, completed using reference TRBV5-1 and TRBJ1-3, is KAGVTQTPRYLIKTRGQQVTLSCSPISGHRSVSWYQQTPGQGLQFLFEYFSETQRNKGNFPGRFSGRQFSNSRSEMNVSTLELGDSALYLCASSLDLNSGNTIYFGEGSWLTVV.

This chain joins TRBV6-6 and TRBJ1-1, with TRBD1 as a possible D gene (6 bases). Between the trimmed V and J ends, which lost 0 bases and 6 bases, there was a span of 11 bases. CDR3 size: 14 residues. Looked up from germline, CDR1 is MNHNY and CDR2 is SVGAGI (reference sequence). The CDR3 DNA reads as TGTGCCAGCAGTTACTCTCACGAGGGGGCTGAAGCTTTCTTT. Translation gives CASSYSHEGAEAFF.

The gene calls are TRBV5-6 and TRBJ1-3, with D perhaps TRBD1 (6 bases). CDR1 is SGHDT, CDR2 YYEEEE, per germline. The ends were cut back, 0 bases at V and 1 base at J, with 14 bases in the middle. CDR3 length: 17 residues. The CDR3 bases are TGTGCCAGCAGCTTGGCTCGTGGCAGGGGTTCTGGAAACACCATATATTTT. It codes for CASSLARGRGSGNTIYF.

V and J are TRBV15 and TRBJ1-2, with TRBD1 identical over 8 bases. Germline V gene lookup returns CDR1 LNHNV and CDR2 YYDKDF (reference sequence). The CDR3 has 15 residues. Unmatched junction bases numbered 9, after V lost 1 base and J lost 8 bases. This chain's CDR3 is CATSRAGTGKGGYTF. The CDR3 nucleotides are TGTGCCACCAGCAGAGCCGGGACAGGTAAAGGAGGCTACACCTTC. Based on the CDR3 plus reference TRBV15 and TRBJ1-2, the full variable domain is DAMVIQNPRYQVTQFGKPVTLSCSQTLNHNVMYWYQQKSSQAPKLLFHYYDKDFNNEADTPDNFQSRRPNTSFCFLDIRSPGLGDTAMYLCATSRAGTGKGGYTFGSGTRLTVV.

The chain couples TRBV24-1 to TRBJ1-5; 7 bases match TRBD1. The CDR3 is made up of 15 amino acids. V lost 4 bases and J lost 6; bases outside the gene matches: 8. The V gene's germline CDR1 is KGHDR and CDR2 SFDVKD. The CDR3 sequence: CATSEGVDRAQPQHF. DNA of the CDR3: TGTGCCACCAGTGAGGGGGTCGACAGGGCTCAGCCCCAGCATTTT.

The gene calls are TRBV9 and TRBJ2-3; D unclear. Trimming pared 0 bases from V and 5 bases from J, leaving 7 bases between. The CDR3 consists of 13 residues. Germline values: CDR1 SGDLS, CDR2 YYNGEE. CDR3 in DNA: TGTGCCAGCAGCGTAGAGTCCGGAGATACGCAGTATTTT. Translation: CASSVESGDTQYF.

This clone has just one count. The chain is built from TRBV10-1 and TRBJ1-1; 12 nucleotides agree with TRBD1. CDR1 and CDR2 (germline): WNHNN, SYGVQD (reference sequence). V trimming: 2 bases; J trimming: 3 bases; junction bases outside the gene matches: 10. CDR3 size: 18 residues. The chain's CDR3 is CASSERIGTGGQDTEAFF. Written as DNA, the CDR3 is TGCGCCAGCAGTGAGCGAATAGGGACAGGGGGCCAGGACACTGAAGCTTTCTTT.

The gene calls are TRBV4-1 and TRBJ1-1; weak D call: TRBD1 (5 bases). V lost 4 bases and J lost 5, with 14 bases in between. Germline lookup yields CDR1 MGHRA and CDR2 YSYEKL. The CDR3 is 14 amino acids. The CDR3 DNA sequence: TGCGCCAGCAGCCCGGGGGGGTCCAGGACTGAAGCTTTCTTT. Its translation: CASSPGGSRTEAFF.

The J gene is TRBJ1-2, the V gene TRBV5-5; TRBD1 might be the D (5 bases). Germline CDR1 SGHKS, CDR2 YYEKEE (reference sequence). This CDR3 contains 14 residues. Trimming took 7 bases from V and 5 from J, leaving 18 bases between them. The DNA for the CDR3 is TGTGCCAGCTCCTCGGGCCAGGGTGGGTATGGCTACACCTTC. This sequence encodes CASSSGQGGYGYTF.

This clone was picked up one time. The chain carries TRBV10-2 and TRBJ1-4; D possibly corresponds to TRBD1 (6 bases). Germline CDR1 WSHSY, CDR2 SAAADI. V shed 2 bases and J shed 8 bases, with 9 bases lying between them. The CDR3 runs 13 residues. The CDR3 sequence: CASSEGGGEKLFF. CDR3 coding DNA: TGCGCCAGCAGTGAGGGTGGGGGCGAAAAACTGTTTTTT.

The chain uses TRBV3-1 (or the pseudogene TRBV3-2) and TRBJ1-2, with D possibly TRBD1 on 6 matching bases. The CDR3 is made up of 14 amino acids. Germline lookup yields CDR1 LGHDT and CDR2 YNNKEL (reference sequence). With 3 bases removed from V and 4 bases from J, the gap between germline ends came to 12 bases. CDR3 residues: CASSQDSSIYGYTF. CDR3 DNA: TGTGCCAGCAGCCAGGACAGCTCTATCTATGGCTACACCTTC.

The chain combines TRBV2 with TRBJ1-2; D is unclear. CDR1 SNHLY and CDR2 FYNNEI come from the germline V gene. Trimming left V 0 bases short and J 8 bases short, with 4 bases between. CDR3 length: 11 amino acids. DNA of the CDR3: TGTGCCAGCAGTGAAGCGAGCGGCTACACCTTC. This codes for CASSEASGYTF. Filled out from reference TRBV2 and TRBJ1-2, the complete variable domain reads EPEVTQTPSHQVTQMGQEVILRCVPISNHLYFYWYRQILGQKVEFLVSFYNNEISEKSEIFDDQFSVERPDGSNFTLKIRSTKLEDSAMYFCASSEASGYTFGSGTRLTVV.

The rearrangement uses TRBV7-6 and TRBJ2-1; 11 nucleotides align to TRBD1. The CDR3 is made up of 16 amino acids. The V and J ends lost 2 bases and 6 bases, in that order; junction bases with no gene match: 6. Germline V gene data show CDR1 as SGHVS and CDR2 as FNYEAQ. As DNA, the CDR3 is TGTGCCAGCAGCTTACGGCCGGGACAGGGGGGCAATGAGCAGTTCTTC. It yields the protein CASSLRPGQGGNEQFF. The complete variable domain, with remaining parts taken from reference TRBV7-6 and TRBJ2-1, reads GAGVSQSPRYKVTKRGQDVALRCDPISGHVSLYWYRQALGQGPEFLTYFNYEAQQDKSGLPNDRFSAERPEGSISTLTIQRTEQRDSAMYRCASSLRPGQGGNEQFFGPGTRLTVL.

This clone occurred once. V and J are TRBV28 and TRBJ1-4, with D uncertain. Germline CDR1 and CDR2: MDHEN and SYDVKM. The CDR3 consists of 15 residues. V gave up 5 bases and J gave up 8 bases, with 18 bases separating them. CDR3 protein: CASSQERAGDEKLFF. DNA for the CDR3: TGTGCCAGCAGTCAGGAGAGGGCCGGTGACGAAAAACTGTTTTTT.

V and J are TRBV7-9 and TRBJ2-2; 7 bases fit TRBD1. V was clipped by 8 bases and J by 0 bases; unmatched bases: 12. Germline CDR1 is SEHNR and CDR2 is FQNEAQ (reference sequence). The CDR3 consists of 17 residues. In nucleotides, the CDR3 is TGTGCCAGCTCGAGATCGGGCAGGGGGACGAACACCGGGGAGCTGTTTTTT. Translating it yields CASSRSGRGTNTGELFF.

The gene calls are TRBV11-3 and TRBJ2-7, with D possibly TRBD1 on 6 matching bases. Per the germline V gene, CDR1 is SGHNT and CDR2 is YENEEA. V lost 2 bases to trimming and J lost 0 bases, with 8 bases between them. This CDR3 has 14 amino acids. The CDR3 protein is CASSLSRGSYEQYF. DNA for the CDR3: TGTGCCAGCAGCTTATCCAGGGGCTCCTACGAGCAGTACTTC.

The chain couples TRBV14 to TRBJ1-2; 9 bases fit TRBD1. CDR1 and CDR2 from the germline V gene are SGHDN and FVKESK. Trimming removed 3 bases from V and 4 bases from J; junction bases left unmatched: 12. The CDR3 spans 17 residues. CDR3 bases: TGTGCCAGCAGCCAGATACGACCGGGACAGGGTATCTATGGCTACACCTTC. Protein: CASSQIRPGQGIYGYTF.